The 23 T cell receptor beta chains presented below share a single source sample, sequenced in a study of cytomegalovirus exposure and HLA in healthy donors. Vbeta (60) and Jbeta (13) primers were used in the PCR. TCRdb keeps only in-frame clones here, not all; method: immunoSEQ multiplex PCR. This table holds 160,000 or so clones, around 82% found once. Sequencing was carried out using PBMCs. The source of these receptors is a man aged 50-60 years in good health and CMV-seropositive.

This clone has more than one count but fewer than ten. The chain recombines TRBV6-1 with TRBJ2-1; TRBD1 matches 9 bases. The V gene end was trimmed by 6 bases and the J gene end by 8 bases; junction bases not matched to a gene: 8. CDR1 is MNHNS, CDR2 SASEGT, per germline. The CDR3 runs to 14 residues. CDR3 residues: CASSKQGARYEQFF. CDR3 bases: TGTGCCAGCAGCAAACAGGGGGCGCGGTATGAGCAGTTCTTC.

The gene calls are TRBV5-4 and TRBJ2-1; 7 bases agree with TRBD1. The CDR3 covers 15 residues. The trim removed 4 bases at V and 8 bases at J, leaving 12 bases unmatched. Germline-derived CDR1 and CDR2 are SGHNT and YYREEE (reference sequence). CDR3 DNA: TGTGCCAGCAGCACAGGGGCAGGGGTAGGGGATGAGCAGTTCTTC. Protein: CASSTGAGVGDEQFF.

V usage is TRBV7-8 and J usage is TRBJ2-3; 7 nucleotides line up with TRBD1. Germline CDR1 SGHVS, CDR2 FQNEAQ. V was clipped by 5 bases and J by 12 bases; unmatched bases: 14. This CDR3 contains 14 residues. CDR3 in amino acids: CASSAPEGGPRQYF. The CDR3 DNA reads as TGTGCCAGCAGCGCCCCGGAAGGGGGCCCGAGACAGTATTTT.

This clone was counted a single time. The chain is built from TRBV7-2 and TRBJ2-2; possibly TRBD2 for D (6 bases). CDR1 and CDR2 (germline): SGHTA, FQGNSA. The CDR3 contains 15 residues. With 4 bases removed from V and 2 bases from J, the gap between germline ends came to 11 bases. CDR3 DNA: TGTGCCAGCAGCTCCTCGGGACTCAACACCGGGGAGCTGTTTTTT. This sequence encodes CASSSSGLNTGELFF.

The CDR3 nucleotides are TGTGCCTGGAGCCCCTGGGGCCGGGACAGGGCGGTTCAGCCCCAGCATTTT. Its translation is CAWSPWGRDRAVQPQHF. This chain links TRBV30 with TRBJ1-5; TRBD1 aligns across 9 bases. Per germline, CDR1 GTSNPN and CDR2 SVGIG (reference sequence). CDR3 length equals 17 residues. V gave up 3 bases and J gave up 6 bases; unmatched junction bases: 15. Using reference TRBV30 and TRBJ1-5 for the parts outside the CDR3, the full variable domain is SQTIHQWPATLVQPVGSPLSLECTVEGTSNPNLYWYRQAAGRGLQLLFYSVGIGQISSEVPQNLSASRPQDRQFILSSKKLLLSDSGFYLCAWSPWGRDRAVQPQHFGDGTRLSIL.

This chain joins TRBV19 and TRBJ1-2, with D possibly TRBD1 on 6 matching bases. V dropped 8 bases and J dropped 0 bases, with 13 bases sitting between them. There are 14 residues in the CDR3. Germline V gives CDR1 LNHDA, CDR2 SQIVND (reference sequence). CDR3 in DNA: TGTGCCAGTGGTAACAGGGCCTCTAACTATGGCTACACCTTC. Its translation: CASGNRASNYGYTF.

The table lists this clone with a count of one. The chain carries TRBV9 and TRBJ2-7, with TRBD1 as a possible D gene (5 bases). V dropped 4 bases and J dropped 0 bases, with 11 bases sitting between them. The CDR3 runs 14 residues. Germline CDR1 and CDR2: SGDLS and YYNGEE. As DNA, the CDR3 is TGTGCCAGCAGCCTAAGACAGACCTCCTACGAGCAGTACTTC. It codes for CASSLRQTSYEQYF.

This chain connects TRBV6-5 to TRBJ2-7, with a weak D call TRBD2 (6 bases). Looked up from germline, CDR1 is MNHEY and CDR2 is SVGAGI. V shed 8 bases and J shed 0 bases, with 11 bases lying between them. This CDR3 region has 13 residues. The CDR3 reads CASSRGSSYEQYF. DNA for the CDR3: TGTGCCAGCTCTCGGGGGAGCTCCTACGAGCAGTACTTC.

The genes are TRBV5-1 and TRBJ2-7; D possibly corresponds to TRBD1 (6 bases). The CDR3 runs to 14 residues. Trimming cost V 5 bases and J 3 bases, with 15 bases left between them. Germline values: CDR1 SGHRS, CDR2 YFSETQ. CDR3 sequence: CASRATGNNYEQYF. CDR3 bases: TGCGCCAGCAGGGCCACAGGGAATAACTACGAGCAGTACTTC.

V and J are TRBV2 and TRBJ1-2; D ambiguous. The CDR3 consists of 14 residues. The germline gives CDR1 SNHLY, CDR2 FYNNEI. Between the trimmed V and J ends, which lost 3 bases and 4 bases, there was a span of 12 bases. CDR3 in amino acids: CASSEISAVYGYTF. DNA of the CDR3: TGTGCCAGCAGTGAGATAAGTGCAGTCTATGGCTACACCTTC.

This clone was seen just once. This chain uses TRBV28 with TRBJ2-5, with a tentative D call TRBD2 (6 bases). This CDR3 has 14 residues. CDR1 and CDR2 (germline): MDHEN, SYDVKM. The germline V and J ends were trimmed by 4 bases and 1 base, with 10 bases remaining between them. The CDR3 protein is CASSSPGVQETQYF. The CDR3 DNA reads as TGTGCCAGCAGTTCGCCGGGGGTCCAAGAGACCCAGTACTTC.

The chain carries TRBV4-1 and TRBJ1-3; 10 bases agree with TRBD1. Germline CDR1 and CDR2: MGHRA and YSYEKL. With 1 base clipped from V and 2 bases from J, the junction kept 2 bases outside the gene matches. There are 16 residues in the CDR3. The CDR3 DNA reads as TGCGCCAGCAGCCAAGGAGGACAGGGGGCTGGAAACACCATATATTTT. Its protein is CASSQGGQGAGNTIYF.

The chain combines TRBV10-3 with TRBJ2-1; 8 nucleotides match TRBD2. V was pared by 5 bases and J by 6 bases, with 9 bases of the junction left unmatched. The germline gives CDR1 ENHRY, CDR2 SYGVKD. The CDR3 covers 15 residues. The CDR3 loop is CAISLSGGESNEQFF. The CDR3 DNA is TGTGCCATCAGTCTCAGCGGGGGAGAAAGCAATGAGCAGTTCTTC.

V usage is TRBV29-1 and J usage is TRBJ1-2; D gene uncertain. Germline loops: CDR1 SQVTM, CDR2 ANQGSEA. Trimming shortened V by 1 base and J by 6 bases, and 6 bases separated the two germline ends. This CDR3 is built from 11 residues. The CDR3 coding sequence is TGCAGCGTTGAAGCACTGGATGGCTACACCTTC. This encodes CSVEALDGYTF.

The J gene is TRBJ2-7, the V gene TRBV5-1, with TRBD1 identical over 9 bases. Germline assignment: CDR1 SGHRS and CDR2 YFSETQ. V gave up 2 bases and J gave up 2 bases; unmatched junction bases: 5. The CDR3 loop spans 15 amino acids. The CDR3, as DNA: TGCGCCAGCAGCTTAGGGACAGGGCCGGCCTACGAGCAGTACTTC. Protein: CASSLGTGPAYEQYF.

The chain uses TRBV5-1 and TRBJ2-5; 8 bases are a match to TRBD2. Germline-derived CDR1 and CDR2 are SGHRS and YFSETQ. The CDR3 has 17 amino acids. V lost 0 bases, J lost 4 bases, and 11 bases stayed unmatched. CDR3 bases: TGCGCCAGCAGCTTGGGAATTGGTAGCGGGGTAACAGAGACCCAGTACTTC. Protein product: CASSLGIGSGVTETQYF.

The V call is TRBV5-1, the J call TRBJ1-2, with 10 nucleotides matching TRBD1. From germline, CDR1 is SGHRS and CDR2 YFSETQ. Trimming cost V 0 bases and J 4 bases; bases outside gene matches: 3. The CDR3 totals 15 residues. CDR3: CASSLGGDRGYGYTF. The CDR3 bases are TGCGCCAGCAGCTTGGGCGGGGACAGGGGCTATGGCTACACCTTC.

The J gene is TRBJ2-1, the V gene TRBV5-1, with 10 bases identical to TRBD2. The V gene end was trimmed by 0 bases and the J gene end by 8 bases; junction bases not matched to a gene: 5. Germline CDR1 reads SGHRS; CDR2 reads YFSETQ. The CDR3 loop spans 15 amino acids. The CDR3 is CASSLGLAGDYEQFF. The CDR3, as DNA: TGCGCCAGCAGCTTGGGCCTAGCGGGGGATTATGAGCAGTTCTTC. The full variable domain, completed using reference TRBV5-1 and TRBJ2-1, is KAGVTQTPRYLIKTRGQQVTLSCSPISGHRSVSWYQQTPGQGLQFLFEYFSETQRNKGNFPGRFSGRQFSNSRSEMNVSTLELGDSALYLCASSLGLAGDYEQFFGPGTRLTVL.

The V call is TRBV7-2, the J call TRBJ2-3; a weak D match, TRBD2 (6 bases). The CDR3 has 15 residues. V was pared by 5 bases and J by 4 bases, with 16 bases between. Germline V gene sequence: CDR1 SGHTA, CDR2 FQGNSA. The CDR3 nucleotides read TGTGCCAGCAGCCCCGTCCGGGACTCTTCAGATACGCAGTATTTT. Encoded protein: CASSPVRDSSDTQYF. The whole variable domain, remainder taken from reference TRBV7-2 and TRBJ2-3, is GAGVSQSPSNKVTEKGKDVELRCDPISGHTALYWYRQSLGQGLEFLIYFQGNSAPDKSGLPSDRFSAERTGGSVSTLTIQRTQQEDSAVYLCASSPVRDSSDTQYFGPGTRLTVL.

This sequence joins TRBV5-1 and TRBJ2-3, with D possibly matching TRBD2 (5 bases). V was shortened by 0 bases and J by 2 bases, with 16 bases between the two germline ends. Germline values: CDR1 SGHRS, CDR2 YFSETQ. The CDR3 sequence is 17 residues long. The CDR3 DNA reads TGCGCCAGCAGCTTGGCCAGCATAGCGAGCCCCACAGATACGCAGTATTTT. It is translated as CASSLASIASPTDTQYF.

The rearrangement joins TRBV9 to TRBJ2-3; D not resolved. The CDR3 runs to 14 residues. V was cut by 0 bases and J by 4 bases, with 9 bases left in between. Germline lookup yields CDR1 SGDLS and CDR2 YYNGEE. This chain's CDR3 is CASSVVSGADTQYF. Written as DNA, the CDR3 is TGTGCCAGCAGCGTAGTTTCAGGTGCAGATACGCAGTATTTT.

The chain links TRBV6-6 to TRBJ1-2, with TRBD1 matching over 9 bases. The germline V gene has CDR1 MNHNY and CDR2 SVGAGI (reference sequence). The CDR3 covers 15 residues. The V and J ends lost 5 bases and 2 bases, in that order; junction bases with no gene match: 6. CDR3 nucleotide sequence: TGTGCCAGCAGTCAACGGGGACAGGGCAACTATGGCTACACCTTC. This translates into CASSQRGQGNYGYTF.

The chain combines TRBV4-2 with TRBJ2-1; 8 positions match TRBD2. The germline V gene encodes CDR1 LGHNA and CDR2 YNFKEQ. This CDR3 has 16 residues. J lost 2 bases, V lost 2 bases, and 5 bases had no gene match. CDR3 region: CASSQFLAGTYNEQFF. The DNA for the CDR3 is TGTGCCAGCAGCCAATTCTTAGCGGGGACCTACAATGAGCAGTTCTTC.